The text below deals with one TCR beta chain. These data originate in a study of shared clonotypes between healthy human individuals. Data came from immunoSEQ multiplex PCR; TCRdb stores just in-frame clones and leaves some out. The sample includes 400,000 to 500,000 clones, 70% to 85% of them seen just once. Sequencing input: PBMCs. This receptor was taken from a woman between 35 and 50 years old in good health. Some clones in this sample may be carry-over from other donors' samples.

CDR3 residues: CASSPGLVNEQFF. The CDR3 region has the DNA TGTGCCAGCAGCCCTGGACTAGTTAATGAGCAGTTCTTC. The chain uses TRBV11-3 and TRBJ2-1; TRBD2 aligns across 7 bases. Germline CDR1 and CDR2: SGHNT and YENEEA. Trimming removed 5 bases from V and 7 bases from J; junction bases left unmatched: 5. This CDR3 comprises 13 residues.